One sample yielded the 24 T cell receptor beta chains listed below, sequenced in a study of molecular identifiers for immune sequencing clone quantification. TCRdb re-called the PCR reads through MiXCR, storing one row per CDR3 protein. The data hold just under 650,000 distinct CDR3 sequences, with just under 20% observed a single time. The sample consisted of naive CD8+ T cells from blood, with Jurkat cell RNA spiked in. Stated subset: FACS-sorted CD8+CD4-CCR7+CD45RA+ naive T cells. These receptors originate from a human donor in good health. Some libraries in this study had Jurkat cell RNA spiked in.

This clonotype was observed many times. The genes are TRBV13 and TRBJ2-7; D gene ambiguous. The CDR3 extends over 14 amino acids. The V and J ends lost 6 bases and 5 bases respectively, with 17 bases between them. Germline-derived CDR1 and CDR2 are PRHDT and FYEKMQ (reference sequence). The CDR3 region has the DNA TGTGCCAGCAGTGCCCAGAGGTATTACGACGAGCAGTACTTC. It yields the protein CASSAQRYYDEQYF.

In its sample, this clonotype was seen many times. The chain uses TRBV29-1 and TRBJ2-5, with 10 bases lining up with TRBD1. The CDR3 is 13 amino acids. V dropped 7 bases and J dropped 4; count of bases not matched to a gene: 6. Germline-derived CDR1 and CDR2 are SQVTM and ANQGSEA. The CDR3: CSGTGGMRETQYF. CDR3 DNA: TGCAGCGGGACAGGGGGAATGAGAGAGACCCAGTACTTC.

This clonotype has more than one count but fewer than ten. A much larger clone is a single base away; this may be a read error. The CDR3, as DNA: TGCGCCAGCAGCTCACAGGGGGCGGAAATGGAGCCCCAGCATTTT. It is translated as CASSSQGAEMEPQHF. This chain connects TRBV4-1 to TRBJ1-5, with TRBD1 identical over 9 bases. In germline, CDR1 is MGHRA, CDR2 YSYEKL. V shed 5 bases, J shed 8 bases, and the junction held 10 bases outside the gene matches. The CDR3 extends over 15 amino acids.

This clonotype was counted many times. CDR3 in amino acids: CASTLGTGYQPQHF. The CDR3 coding sequence is TGTGCCAGCACACTGGGGACAGGATATCAGCCCCAGCATTTT. V gene TRBV6-2 or TRBV6-3 combines with J gene TRBJ1-5, with 8 bases aligning to TRBD1. This CDR3 has 14 residues. Germline V CDR1 and CDR2: MNHEY, SVGEGT. The trim removed 7 bases at V and 5 bases at J, leaving 7 bases unmatched.

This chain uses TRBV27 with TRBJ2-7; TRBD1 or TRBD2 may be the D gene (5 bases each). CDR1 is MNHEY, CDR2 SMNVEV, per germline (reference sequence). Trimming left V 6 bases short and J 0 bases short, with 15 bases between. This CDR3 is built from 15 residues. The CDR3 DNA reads TGTGCCAGCAGCGCCACTCCTGGGGGCTCCTACGAGCAGTACTTC. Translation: CASSATPGGSYEQYF.

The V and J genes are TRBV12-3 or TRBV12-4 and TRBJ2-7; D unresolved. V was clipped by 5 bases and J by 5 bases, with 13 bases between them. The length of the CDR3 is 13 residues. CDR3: CASSLQNWDEQYF. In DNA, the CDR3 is TGTGCCAGCAGTCTCCAAAACTGGGACGAGCAGTACTTC.

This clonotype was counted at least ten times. The CDR3 nucleotides are TGTGCCAGCAGCCGGATATTGACAGGCGCCACAGATACGCAGTATTTT. Translation gives CASSRILTGATDTQYF. The V call is TRBV7-9, the J call TRBJ2-3, with a possible D match to TRBD1 (6 bases). The CDR3 runs to 16 residues. With 5 bases removed from V and 2 bases from J, the gap between germline ends came to 17 bases. Germline CDR1 is SEHNR and CDR2 is FQNEAQ (reference sequence).

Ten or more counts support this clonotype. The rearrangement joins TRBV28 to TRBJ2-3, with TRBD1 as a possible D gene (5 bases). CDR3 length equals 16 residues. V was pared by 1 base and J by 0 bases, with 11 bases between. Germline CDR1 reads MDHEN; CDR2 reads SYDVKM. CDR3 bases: TGTGCCAGCAGTTTATCCGTGACAGAGAGCACAGATACGCAGTATTTT. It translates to CASSLSVTESTDTQYF. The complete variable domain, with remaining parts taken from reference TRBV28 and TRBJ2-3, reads DVKVTQSSRYLVKRTGEKVFLECVQDMDHENMFWYRQDPGLGLRLIYFSYDVKMKEKGDIPEGYSVSREKKERFSLILESASTNQTSMYLCASSLSVTESTDTQYFGPGTRLTVL.

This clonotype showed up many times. The CDR3 region is CASSSTPGDEQFF. The CDR3 nucleotides are TGTGCCAGCAGCTCCACCCCGGGGGATGAGCAGTTCTTC. This rearrangement joins TRBV11-2 to TRBJ2-1; the D gene is possibly TRBD2 (6 bases). Germline CDR1 is SGHAT and CDR2 is FQNNGV. This CDR3 spans 13 amino acids. Trimming cost V 4 bases and J 8 bases, with 12 bases left between them.

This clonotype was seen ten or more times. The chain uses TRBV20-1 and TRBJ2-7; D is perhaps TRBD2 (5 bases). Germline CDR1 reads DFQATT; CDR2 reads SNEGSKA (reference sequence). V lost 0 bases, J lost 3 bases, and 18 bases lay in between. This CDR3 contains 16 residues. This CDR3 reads CSAREGLGSAFYEQYF. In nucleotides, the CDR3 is TGCAGTGCTAGAGAAGGACTGGGCTCGGCCTTCTACGAGCAGTACTTC.

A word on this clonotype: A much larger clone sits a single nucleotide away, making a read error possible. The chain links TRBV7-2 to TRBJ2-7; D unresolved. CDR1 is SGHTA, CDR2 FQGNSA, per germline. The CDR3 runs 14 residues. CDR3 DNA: TGTGCCAGCAGCTTTCTCGCTCCGGGTCACGAGCGGTACTTC. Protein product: CASSFLAPGHERYF.

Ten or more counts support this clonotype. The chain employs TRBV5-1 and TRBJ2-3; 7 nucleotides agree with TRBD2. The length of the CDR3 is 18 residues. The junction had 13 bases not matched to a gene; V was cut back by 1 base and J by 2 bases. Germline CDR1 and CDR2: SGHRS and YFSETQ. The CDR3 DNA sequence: TGCGCCAGCAGCTTGATCCTAGCGGACCTTCAACCCACAGATACGCAGTATTTT. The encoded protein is CASSLILADLQPTDTQYF.

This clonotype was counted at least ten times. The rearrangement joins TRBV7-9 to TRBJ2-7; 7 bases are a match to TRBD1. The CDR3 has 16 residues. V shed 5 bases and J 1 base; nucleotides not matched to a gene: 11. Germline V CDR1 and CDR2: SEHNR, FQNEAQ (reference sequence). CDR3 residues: CASSPQTGLRSYEQYF. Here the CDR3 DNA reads TGTGCCAGCAGCCCCCAGACAGGGCTCCGGTCCTACGAGCAGTACTTC.

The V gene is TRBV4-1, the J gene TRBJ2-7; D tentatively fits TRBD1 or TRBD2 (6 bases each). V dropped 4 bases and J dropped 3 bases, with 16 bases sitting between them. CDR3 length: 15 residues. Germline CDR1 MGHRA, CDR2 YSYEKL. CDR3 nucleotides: TGCGCCAGCAGCCCCCCCGGGGGCCTTGGCTACGAGCAGTACTTC. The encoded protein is CASSPPGGLGYEQYF.

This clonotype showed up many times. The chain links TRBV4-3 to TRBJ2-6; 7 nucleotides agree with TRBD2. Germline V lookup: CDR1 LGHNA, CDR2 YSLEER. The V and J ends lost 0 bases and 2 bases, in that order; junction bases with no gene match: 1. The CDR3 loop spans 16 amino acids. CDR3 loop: CASSQDGGAGANVLTF. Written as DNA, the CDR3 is TGCGCCAGCAGCCAAGATGGGGGGGCTGGGGCCAACGTCCTGACTTTC.

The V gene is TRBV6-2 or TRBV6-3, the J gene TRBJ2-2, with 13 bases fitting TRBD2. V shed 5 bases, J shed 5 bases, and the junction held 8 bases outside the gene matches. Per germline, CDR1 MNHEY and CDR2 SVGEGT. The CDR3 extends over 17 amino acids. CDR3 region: CASSALAGGRLTGELFF. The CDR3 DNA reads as TGTGCCAGCAGTGCACTAGCGGGGGGGCGTTTAACCGGGGAGCTGTTTTTT.

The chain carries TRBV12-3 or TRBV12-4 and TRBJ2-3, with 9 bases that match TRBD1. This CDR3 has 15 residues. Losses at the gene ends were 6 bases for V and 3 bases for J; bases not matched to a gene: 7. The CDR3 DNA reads TGTGCCAGCAGCACCCACGGGACAGGGACAGATACGCAGTATTTT. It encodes CASSTHGTGTDTQYF.

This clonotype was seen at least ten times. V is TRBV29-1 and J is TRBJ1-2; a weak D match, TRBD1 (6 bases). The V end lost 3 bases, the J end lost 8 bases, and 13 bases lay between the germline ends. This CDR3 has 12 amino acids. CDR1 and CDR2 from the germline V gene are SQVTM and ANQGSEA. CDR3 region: CSVDLDSRGYTF. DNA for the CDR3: TGCAGCGTTGATCTGGACAGCCGGGGCTACACCTTC.

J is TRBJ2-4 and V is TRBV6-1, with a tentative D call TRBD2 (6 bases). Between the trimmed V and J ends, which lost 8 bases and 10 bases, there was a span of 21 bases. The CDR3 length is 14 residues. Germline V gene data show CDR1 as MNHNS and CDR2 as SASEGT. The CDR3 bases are TGTGCCAGCGGGGACTGGTCTAGCCCATCGATTCAGTACTTC. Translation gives CASGDWSSPSIQYF.

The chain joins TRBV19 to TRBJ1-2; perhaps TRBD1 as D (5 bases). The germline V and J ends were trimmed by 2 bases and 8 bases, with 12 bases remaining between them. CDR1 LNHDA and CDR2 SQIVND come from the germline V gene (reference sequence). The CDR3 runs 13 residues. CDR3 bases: TGTGCCAGTAGTATACCGGGGGACGAAGGCTACACCTTC. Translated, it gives CASSIPGDEGYTF.

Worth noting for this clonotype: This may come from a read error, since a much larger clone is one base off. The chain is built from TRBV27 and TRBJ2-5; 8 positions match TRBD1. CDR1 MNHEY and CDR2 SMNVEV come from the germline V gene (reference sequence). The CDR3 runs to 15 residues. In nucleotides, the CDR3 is TGTGCCAGCAAACTCCGGGACAGGCTACAAGAGGCCCAGTACTTC. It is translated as CASKLRDRLQEAQYF.

The CDR3 DNA reads TGTGCCAGCAGCTCGGGACAGGGGGCGAATGAGCAGTTCTTC. Its translation: CASSSGQGANEQFF. The V gene is TRBV7-9, the J gene TRBJ2-1; TRBD1 matches 12 bases. The germline CDR1 and CDR2 sequences are SEHNR and FQNEAQ (reference sequence). J lost 7 bases, V lost 4 bases, and 2 bases had no gene match. CDR3 length equals 14 residues.

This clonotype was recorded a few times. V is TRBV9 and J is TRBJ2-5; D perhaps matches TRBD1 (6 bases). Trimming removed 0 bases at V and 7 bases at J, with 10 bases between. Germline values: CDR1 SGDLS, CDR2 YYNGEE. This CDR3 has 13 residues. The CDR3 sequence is CASSVAGDGTQYF. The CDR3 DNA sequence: TGTGCCAGCAGCGTAGCAGGGGATGGGACCCAGTACTTC.

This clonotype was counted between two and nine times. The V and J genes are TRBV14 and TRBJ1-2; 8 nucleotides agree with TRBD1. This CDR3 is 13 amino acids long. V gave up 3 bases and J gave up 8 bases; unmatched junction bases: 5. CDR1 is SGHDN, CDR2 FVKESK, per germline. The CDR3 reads CASSQTGALGYTF. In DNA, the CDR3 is TGTGCCAGCAGCCAGACAGGGGCTCTGGGCTACACCTTC. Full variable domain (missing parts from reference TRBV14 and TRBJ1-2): EAGVTQFPSHSVIEKGQTVTLRCDPISGHDNLYWYRRVMGKEIKFLLHFVKESKQDESGMPNNRFLAERTGGTYSTLKVQPAELEDSGVYFCASSQTGALGYTFGSGTRLTVV.